This passage covers 31 T cell receptor beta chains from one sample sequenced in a study of blood T cell repertoires in COVID-19. Produced via immunoSEQ multiplex PCR; TCRdb's table is partial and in-frame only. Seen here are about 400,000 clones, 88% observed once, and the top ten hold around 2.1%. Sequencing input: PBMCs or T cells enriched from blood (not recorded which). Every receptor here comes from a middle-aged woman with acute COVID-19.

V is TRBV5-5 and J is TRBJ2-5; possible D gene TRBD1, 6 bases. This CDR3 has 15 amino acids. From germline, CDR1 is SGHKS and CDR2 YYEKEE (reference sequence). Trimming cost V 4 bases and J 5 bases, with 18 bases left between them. The CDR3 sequence is CASSPGPGAVETQYF. For the CDR3, the DNA is TGTGCCAGCAGCCCCGGGCCAGGGGCGGTGGAGACCCAGTACTTC.

This clone was recorded once. CDR3 nucleotide sequence: TGTGCCAGCAGCTCGAGAAAAATTACAGGGCCCCCCACTGAAGCTTTCTTT. Translation: CASSSRKITGPPTEAFF. The genes are TRBV5-6 and TRBJ1-1, with D perhaps TRBD1 (6 bases). V lost 3 bases and J lost 4, with 22 bases in between. This CDR3 has 17 residues. The germline CDR1 and CDR2 sequences are SGHDT and YYEEEE.

The gene calls are TRBV2 and TRBJ2-7; no definite D call. In germline, CDR1 is SNHLY, CDR2 FYNNEI. The length of the CDR3 is 11 residues. The germline V and J ends were trimmed by 6 bases and 3 bases, with 6 bases remaining between them. CDR3 loop: CASSSGYEQYF. The CDR3 region has the DNA TGTGCCAGCAGCTCCGGCTACGAGCAGTACTTC. The full variable domain, rest sourced from reference TRBV2 and TRBJ2-7, is EPEVTQTPSHQVTQMGQEVILRCVPISNHLYFYWYRQILGQKVEFLVSFYNNEISEKSEIFDDQFSVERPDGSNFTLKIRSTKLEDSAMYFCASSSGYEQYFGPGTRLTVT.

This chain links TRBV20-1 with TRBJ1-1, with D possibly matching TRBD1 (5 bases). V lost 3 bases and J lost 6, with 17 bases in between. The CDR3 consists of 14 residues. Per germline, CDR1 DFQATT and CDR2 SNEGSKA (reference sequence). The CDR3 loop is CSASWPGGYAEAFF. The DNA of the CDR3 is TGCAGTGCTAGTTGGCCGGGGGGTTACGCTGAAGCTTTCTTT.

This clone was seen a single time. The rearrangement joins TRBV2 to TRBJ1-1, with D perhaps matching TRBD1 (6 bases). CDR3 length: 12 amino acids. V was cut by 6 bases and J by 6 bases, with 11 bases left in between. The germline CDR1 and CDR2 sequences are SNHLY and FYNNEI. CDR3 bases: TGTGCCAGCAGACCCGACAGGTCTGAAGCTTTCTTT. Translation: CASRPDRSEAFF.

This clone has only one observation. The V call is TRBV27, the J call TRBJ1-5, with D unclear. The CDR3 spans 15 residues. V lost 4 bases and J lost 2, with 12 bases in between. Germline-derived CDR1 and CDR2 are MNHEY and SMNVEV (reference sequence). CDR3 protein: CASSYGSGGNQPQHF. In nucleotides, the CDR3 is TGTGCCAGCAGTTACGGGTCCGGGGGCAATCAGCCCCAGCATTTT.

The chain couples TRBV7-2 to TRBJ2-3, with 7 bases fitting TRBD1. The CDR3 is 13 amino acids. Losses at the gene ends were 5 bases for V and 4 bases for J; bases not matched to a gene: 3. Germline values: CDR1 SGHTA, CDR2 FQGNSA. The CDR3: CASSSDRADTQYF. CDR3 nucleotides: TGTGCCAGCAGCAGCGACAGGGCAGATACGCAGTATTTT.

The chain carries TRBV19 and TRBJ2-2; TRBD1 matches 7 bases. Losses at the gene ends were 7 bases for V and 4 bases for J; bases not matched to a gene: 9. Germline CDR1 and CDR2: LNHDA and SQIVND (reference sequence). CDR3 length: 15 residues. The CDR3 coding sequence is TGTGCCAGTACCCGACAGGGATCGGGCACCGGGGAGCTGTTTTTT. It translates to CASTRQGSGTGELFF. The full variable domain, rest sourced from reference TRBV19 and TRBJ2-2, is DGGITQSPKYLFRKEGQNVTLSCEQNLNHDAMYWYRQDPGQGLRLIYYSQIVNDFQKGDIAEGYSVSREKKESFPLTVTSAQKNPTAFYLCASTRQGSGTGELFFGEGSRLTVL.

The CDR3 loop is CASSVGQKETQYF. In DNA form, the CDR3 reads TGCGCCAGCAGTGTCGGACAGAAAGAGACCCAGTACTTC. The gene calls are TRBV10-2 and TRBJ2-5, with a possible D match to TRBD1 (6 bases). The CDR3 runs to 13 residues. V lost 4 bases and J lost 3, with 9 bases in between. Germline CDR1 reads WSHSY; CDR2 reads SAAADI.

The rearrangement uses TRBV6-5 and TRBJ1-2; TRBD1 aligns across 7 bases. Germline-derived CDR1 and CDR2 are MNHEY and SVGAGI. CDR3 size: 13 residues. With 6 bases clipped from V and 8 bases from J, the junction kept 9 bases outside the gene matches. The CDR3: CASSNDRVSGYTF. CDR3 nucleotides: TGTGCCAGCAGCAATGACAGGGTGAGCGGCTACACCTTC.

Remarks on this clone: The sample has other DNA sequences that encode this CDR3 too. The chain has TRBV6-5 and TRBJ2-7, with D possibly TRBD2 on 6 matching bases. The CDR3 loop spans 14 amino acids. Germline-derived CDR1 and CDR2 are MNHEY and SVGAGI. V lost 2 bases, J lost 3 bases, and 11 bases lay in between. CDR3 nucleotide sequence: TGTGCCAGCAGTTACGGGACGGGAGTCTACGAGCAGTACTTC. It is translated as CASSYGTGVYEQYF.

This chain connects TRBV3-1 (or the pseudogene TRBV3-2) to TRBJ2-5; TRBD2 matches at 8 bases. Germline V gene sequence: CDR1 LGHDT, CDR2 YNNKEL (reference sequence). The CDR3 is 15 amino acids. Losses at the gene ends were 1 base for V and 2 bases for J; bases not matched to a gene: 3. CDR3 coding DNA: TGTGCCAGCAGCCAAGTTACGGGGGGGCAAGAGACCCAGTACTTC. This sequence encodes CASSQVTGGQETQYF.

This clone was detected only once. This chain connects TRBV24-1 to TRBJ1-4; D is unresolved. The CDR3 has 14 amino acids. With 4 bases removed from V and 0 bases from J, the gap between germline ends came to 5 bases. The germline gives CDR1 KGHDR, CDR2 SFDVKD. The CDR3 DNA follows: TGTGCCACCAGTGACGGTGCAACTAATGAAAAACTGTTTTTT. It encodes CATSDGATNEKLFF.

This chain uses TRBV7-8 with TRBJ2-7; 7 bases are a match to TRBD2. CDR1 and CDR2 from the germline V gene are SGHVS and FQNEAQ. The CDR3 is made up of 17 amino acids. V dropped 1 base and J dropped 0; count of bases not matched to a gene: 9. In nucleotides, the CDR3 is TGTGCCAGCAGCTTAGTACCCCGGACTAGGAGCTCCTACGAGCAGTACTTC. Translating it yields CASSLVPRTRSSYEQYF.

V gene TRBV4-1 combines with J gene TRBJ1-5; D gene uncertain. Germline assignment: CDR1 MGHRA and CDR2 YSYEKL. The V end lost 0 bases, the J end lost 0 bases, and 12 bases lay between the germline ends. The CDR3 sequence is 17 residues long. CDR3 residues: CASSQEVTDYSNQPQHF. The CDR3 DNA is TGCGCCAGCAGCCAAGAGGTGACTGACTATAGCAATCAGCCCCAGCATTTT.

The rearrangement uses TRBV6-5 and TRBJ2-5; D ambiguous. The length of the CDR3 is 15 residues. V was shortened by 5 bases and J by 3 bases, with 16 bases between the two germline ends. Per germline, CDR1 MNHEY and CDR2 SVGAGI. DNA of the CDR3: TGTGCCAGCAGTAGCAGACGTACTAACGAAGAGACCCAGTACTTC. It yields the protein CASSSRRTNEETQYF.

This chain connects TRBV25-1 to TRBJ1-1; 8 bases are shared with TRBD1. The V and J ends lost 5 bases and 4 bases, in that order; junction bases with no gene match: 6. CDR3 size: 14 residues. The germline CDR1 and CDR2 sequences are MGHDK and SYGVNS. This chain's CDR3 is CASSLTGDGTEAFF. In DNA form, the CDR3 reads TGTGCCAGCAGTCTGACAGGGGATGGCACTGAAGCTTTCTTT.

This clone was counted between two and nine times. The rearrangement links TRBV18 to TRBJ1-4; D may be TRBD1 (6 bases). The germline V and J ends were trimmed by 3 bases and 6 bases, with 11 bases remaining between them. This CDR3 contains 14 residues. Germline assignment: CDR1 KGHSH and CDR2 LQKENI. Here the CDR3 DNA reads TGTGCCAGCTCACCTCAGGGGAGGGATGAAAAACTGTTTTTT. It is translated as CASSPQGRDEKLFF.

The V and J genes are TRBV9 and TRBJ2-3, with 9 bases lining up with TRBD1. The trim removed 3 bases at V and 3 bases at J, leaving 2 bases unmatched. Germline V gives CDR1 SGDLS, CDR2 YYNGEE. The CDR3 is made up of 14 amino acids. The CDR3 spells CASSAQGATDTQYF. The CDR3 DNA is TGTGCCAGCAGCGCACAGGGGGCGACAGATACGCAGTATTTT.

The chain is built from TRBV5-5 and TRBJ1-2; D is ambiguous. The germline V gene has CDR1 SGHKS and CDR2 YYEKEE (reference sequence). Trimming took 3 bases from V and 2 from J, leaving 17 bases between them. This CDR3 has 16 residues. This CDR3 is CASSYLSVGQNYGYTF. Here the CDR3 DNA reads TGTGCCAGCAGCTACCTAAGTGTGGGCCAAAACTATGGCTACACCTTC.

CDR3 sequence (DNA): TGTGCCAGCAGTGAAGGGTTAGGGGGTTACGAGCAGTACTTC. Protein product: CASSEGLGGYEQYF. The chain carries TRBV2 and TRBJ2-7, with D maybe TRBD1 (6 bases). V was clipped by 1 base and J by 4 bases, with 11 bases between them. The CDR3 is made up of 14 amino acids. The germline gives CDR1 SNHLY, CDR2 FYNNEI.

The V call is TRBV27, the J call TRBJ1-3; the D gene is possibly TRBD1 (5 bases). Germline CDR1 reads MNHEY; CDR2 reads SMNVEV (reference sequence). Trimming removed 0 bases from V and 2 bases from J, with 8 bases in between. CDR3 length: 15 residues. This CDR3 is CASSLSGGAGNTIYF. CDR3 DNA sequence: TGTGCCAGCAGTTTATCAGGAGGGGCTGGAAACACCATATATTTT.

The chain carries TRBV5-1 and TRBJ2-3; the match to TRBD1 covers 11 bases. The CDR3 loop spans 15 amino acids. The germline V gene has CDR1 SGHRS and CDR2 YFSETQ. After removal of 4 bases from V and 11 bases from J, the junction contained 12 bases not matched to a gene. The CDR3 reads CASSIGQGAFSGQYF. The CDR3 DNA is TGCGCCAGCAGCATAGGACAGGGGGCTTTTTCTGGGCAGTATTTT.

The chain links TRBV24-1 to TRBJ2-7, with TRBD1 identical over 9 bases. Unmatched junction bases numbered 10, after V lost 4 bases and J lost 4 bases. The CDR3 is made up of 16 amino acids. Germline V CDR1 and CDR2: KGHDR, SFDVKD. The CDR3 DNA reads as TGTGCCACCAGTGACTCTGCCGGGACAGGGTTTTACGAGCAGTACTTC. This translates into CATSDSAGTGFYEQYF.

V is TRBV14 and J is TRBJ1-2, with 7 nucleotides matching TRBD1. V shed 4 bases and J 5 bases; nucleotides not matched to a gene: 10. This CDR3 is 15 amino acids long. CDR1 is SGHDN, CDR2 FVKESK, per germline. The CDR3 loop is CASSPAGGKVYGYTF. The CDR3 DNA reads as TGTGCCAGCAGCCCAGCAGGGGGGAAGGTATATGGCTACACCTTC.

The chain recombines TRBV10-3 with TRBJ2-7, with D unclear. The CDR3 is 13 residues long. Trimming took 6 bases from V and 3 from J, leaving 12 bases between them. CDR1 ENHRY and CDR2 SYGVKD come from the germline V gene. The DNA of the CDR3 is TGTGCCATCAGGCTTGACTCGAACTACGAGCAGTACTTC. Translation gives CAIRLDSNYEQYF.

The V and J genes are TRBV19 and TRBJ1-1, with D perhaps matching TRBD1 (5 bases). This CDR3 has 14 amino acids. The germline V gene has CDR1 LNHDA and CDR2 SQIVND (reference sequence). V was clipped by 6 bases and J by 5 bases, with 16 bases between them. The CDR3 bases are TGTGCCAGTAGGGGGGGGGATTTTGATACTGAAGCTTTCTTT. Residues: CASRGGDFDTEAFF.

This clone was picked up one time. V is TRBV11-2 and J is TRBJ1-1; possible D gene TRBD1, 6 bases. The germline V gene has CDR1 SGHAT and CDR2 FQNNGV. Trimming shortened V by 3 bases and J by 5 bases, and 19 bases separated the two germline ends. This CDR3 region has 16 residues. The CDR3 is CASSLGGGGVITEAFF. DNA for the CDR3: TGTGCCAGCAGCTTGGGAGGCGGGGGCGTAATTACTGAAGCTTTCTTT.

The chain carries TRBV11-2 and TRBJ1-2; D is perhaps TRBD1 (5 bases). Trimming pared 5 bases from V and 4 bases from J, leaving 8 bases between. This CDR3 region has 12 residues. Germline assignment: CDR1 SGHAT and CDR2 FQNNGV. The CDR3 is CASSGDSYGYTF. In DNA, the CDR3 is TGTGCCAGCAGCGGAGACAGCTATGGCTACACCTTC.

This clone was observed a single time. The genes are TRBV10-3 and TRBJ1-1; 7 bases align to TRBD1. V gave up 6 bases and J gave up 3 bases; unmatched junction bases: 7. This CDR3 is 14 amino acids long. Germline loops: CDR1 ENHRY, CDR2 SYGVKD. DNA of the CDR3: TGTGCCATCAGCAACCCAGGGGGGTACACTGAAGCTTTCTTT. Translating gives CAISNPGGYTEAFF.

The V and J genes are TRBV6-5 and TRBJ1-1; TRBD1 matches at 10 bases. This CDR3 has 15 amino acids. The V segment lost 1 base and the J segment 3 bases; nucleotides outside the gene matches: 2. CDR1 is MNHEY, CDR2 SVGAGI, per germline. CDR3 protein: CASSYFGTGDTEAFF. CDR3 sequence (DNA): TGTGCCAGCAGTTACTTCGGGACAGGGGACACTGAAGCTTTCTTT.